The next 24 T cell receptor beta chains were all read from a single sample in a study of somatic mutations in cytotoxic T cells in rheumatoid arthritis. Assay: immunoSEQ multiplex PCR; the TCRdb copy retains only in-frame clones and omits some. The sample holds approximately 20,000 clones; approximately 81% are singletons and the top ten take roughly 6.9%. The sequencing input was CD8+ T cells sorted from blood. The receptors stem from a woman aged 40 to 55 with rheumatoid arthritis.

The rearrangement joins TRBV29-1 to TRBJ2-1; TRBD1 might be the D (6 bases). This CDR3 spans 10 amino acids. Trimming cost V 2 bases and J 14 bases, with 10 bases left between them. Germline V lookup: CDR1 SQVTM, CDR2 ANQGSEA. The CDR3 region is CSVELQGKFF. The CDR3 nucleotides are TGCAGCGTTGAACTGCAGGGGAAGTTCTTC.

This chain joins TRBV6-5 and TRBJ1-1, with D tentatively TRBD1 (5 bases). Per the germline V gene, CDR1 is MNHEY and CDR2 is SVGAGI. The CDR3 is 10 amino acids. V lost 10 bases and J 10 bases, leaving 13 bases between the germline ends. CDR3: CATFGARAFF. CDR3 nucleotide sequence: TGTGCCACCTTTGGGGCGAGAGCTTTCTTT.

The genes are TRBV6-8 and TRBJ2-2; 7 nucleotides align to TRBD1. The germline V gene has CDR1 MNHGY and CDR2 SAAAGT. V trimming: 5 bases; J trimming: 4 bases; junction bases outside the gene matches: 4. There are 14 residues in the CDR3. In DNA form, the CDR3 reads TGTGCCAGCAGTGAGACAGGGAGCACCGGGGAGCTGTTTTTT. Protein: CASSETGSTGELFF.

This clone was seen a single time. The gene calls are TRBV9 and TRBJ2-1; D is uncertain. This CDR3 has 14 residues. Germline assignment: CDR1 SGDLS and CDR2 YYNGEE. Between the trimmed V and J ends, which lost 4 bases and 4 bases, there was a span of 12 bases. The CDR3 protein is CASSPRGVYNEQFF. As DNA, the CDR3 is TGTGCCAGCAGCCCCCGTGGAGTGTACAATGAGCAGTTCTTC. The variable domain in full, with the rest retrieved from reference TRBV9 and TRBJ2-1, is DSGVTQTPKHLITATGQRVTLRCSPRSGDLSVYWYQQSLDQGLQFLIQYYNGEERAKGNILERFSAQQFPDLHSELNLSSLELGDSALYFCASSPRGVYNEQFFGPGTRLTVL.

CDR3 region: CASSFAARPLETQYF. CDR3 in DNA: TGTGCCAGCAGCTTTGCAGCGCGACCACTGGAGACCCAGTACTTC. This sequence joins TRBV11-2 and TRBJ2-5; no clear D gene. Trimming removed 3 bases from V and 5 bases from J, with 16 bases in between. The CDR3 sequence is 15 residues long. The germline gives CDR1 SGHAT, CDR2 FQNNGV.

The rearrangement links TRBV27 to TRBJ2-7, with 9 bases matching TRBD2. CDR3 length: 14 amino acids. With V trimmed by 5 bases and J by 7 bases, 9 bases remained unmatched. Germline loops: CDR1 MNHEY, CDR2 SMNVEV (reference sequence). CDR3 region: CASSIGGRAGEQYF. CDR3 DNA sequence: TGTGCCAGCAGTATTGGCGGGAGGGCGGGGGAGCAGTACTTC.

V usage is TRBV5-1 and J usage is TRBJ2-1; 13 nucleotides match TRBD2. Germline V gene data show CDR1 as SGHRS and CDR2 as YFSETQ. This CDR3 has 17 residues. Unmatched junction bases numbered 11, after V lost 3 bases and J lost 8 bases. As DNA, the CDR3 is TGCGCCAGCAGCTCCCCCCTTGGACTAGCGGGAGACTATGAGCAGTTCTTC. This translates into CASSSPLGLAGDYEQFF. Using reference TRBV5-1 and TRBJ2-1 for the parts outside the CDR3, the full variable domain is KAGVTQTPRYLIKTRGQQVTLSCSPISGHRSVSWYQQTPGQGLQFLFEYFSETQRNKGNFPGRFSGRQFSNSRSEMNVSTLELGDSALYLCASSSPLGLAGDYEQFFGPGTRLTVL.

The table lists this clone with a count of one. The rearrangement joins TRBV13 to TRBJ1-2, with D possibly TRBD1 on 5 matching bases. Trimming removed 0 bases at V and 4 bases at J, with 15 bases between. The germline gives CDR1 PRHDT, CDR2 FYEKMQ (reference sequence). The CDR3 consists of 16 residues. The CDR3: CASSLGSEGAIYGYTF. The CDR3 DNA is TGTGCCAGCAGCTTAGGGTCAGAAGGGGCTATCTATGGCTACACCTTC.

The chain recombines TRBV7-9 with TRBJ2-7, with D perhaps matching TRBD1 (5 bases). V lost 6 bases, J lost 1 base, and 10 bases lay in between. The length of the CDR3 is 13 residues. Germline V gives CDR1 SEHNR, CDR2 FQNEAQ (reference sequence). The CDR3 nucleotides read TGTGCCAGCAGTACCAGGGTTTCCTACGAGCAGTACTTC. Its translation is CASSTRVSYEQYF.

This chain uses TRBV11-2 with TRBJ2-5; TRBD2 matches at 11 bases. The CDR3 loop spans 16 amino acids. Germline CDR1 SGHAT, CDR2 FQNNGV. The J segment lost 5 bases and the V segment lost 5 bases, leaving 10 bases of the junction unmatched. CDR3 residues: CASSAEGTSGRETQYF. As DNA, the CDR3 is TGTGCCAGCAGCGCAGAAGGGACTAGCGGTCGGGAGACCCAGTACTTC.

The V gene is TRBV11-3, the J gene TRBJ2-2; possibly TRBD1 for D (6 bases). The CDR3 has 15 amino acids. Trimming left V 5 bases short and J 4 bases short, with 14 bases between. CDR1 and CDR2 from the germline V gene are SGHNT and YENEEA. The CDR3 here is CASSPRGLSTGELFF. The CDR3 bases are TGTGCCAGCAGCCCTAGGGGGTTGAGCACCGGGGAGCTGTTTTTT.

V usage is TRBV29-1 and J usage is TRBJ2-7; 7 bases map to TRBD2. The length of the CDR3 is 12 residues. Per germline, CDR1 SQVTM and CDR2 ANQGSEA. J was trimmed by 2 bases and V by 4 bases; bases with no gene match: 2. In DNA, the CDR3 is TGCAGCGTTGGGGAGGGAACCTACGAGCAGTACTTC. This gives the protein CSVGEGTYEQYF.

This chain connects TRBV5-1 to TRBJ2-2, with 15 positions matching TRBD2. Germline V gives CDR1 SGHRS, CDR2 YFSETQ. This CDR3 region has 20 residues. V lost 3 bases, J lost 0 bases, and 9 bases stayed unmatched. CDR3 DNA: TGCGCCAGCAGCTGGACGGGACTAGCGGGGGGAGAAGCGAACACCGGGGAGCTGTTTTTT. It encodes CASSWTGLAGGEANTGELFF.

The chain couples TRBV9 to TRBJ1-2; TRBD1 aligns across 10 bases. The J segment lost 7 bases and the V segment lost 0 bases, leaving 12 bases of the junction unmatched. CDR1 is SGDLS, CDR2 YYNGEE, per germline. The CDR3 length is 17 residues. CDR3 protein: CASSVGGQGFVYPGYTF. The DNA of the CDR3 is TGTGCCAGCAGCGTAGGGGGACAGGGGTTTGTGTATCCTGGCTACACCTTC.

This chain uses TRBV14 with TRBJ2-3, with 7 positions matching TRBD2. The germline CDR1 and CDR2 sequences are SGHDN and FVKESK. J was trimmed by 2 bases and V by 4 bases; bases with no gene match: 3. The length of the CDR3 is 14 residues. This CDR3 reads CASSRSGNTDTQYF. CDR3 DNA: TGTGCCAGCAGCCGGAGCGGGAACACAGATACGCAGTATTTT. Looking up the rest from reference TRBV14 and TRBJ2-3 gives the full variable domain: EAGVTQFPSHSVIEKGQTVTLRCDPISGHDNLYWYRRVMGKEIKFLLHFVKESKQDESGMPNNRFLAERTGGTYSTLKVQPAELEDSGVYFCASSRSGNTDTQYFGPGTRLTVL.

In its sample, this clone was seen a few times. The V gene is TRBV5-1, the J gene TRBJ2-6; 7 bases are shared with TRBD1. Trimming removed 4 bases from V and 1 base from J; junction bases left unmatched: 5. This CDR3 has 16 amino acids. Looked up from germline, CDR1 is SGHRS and CDR2 is YFSETQ. The CDR3 spells CASSGDSQSGANVLTF. CDR3 nucleotide sequence: TGCGCCAGCAGCGGGGACAGCCAATCTGGGGCCAACGTCCTGACTTTC. Together with reference TRBV5-1 and TRBJ2-6, the CDR3 gives the full variable domain: KAGVTQTPRYLIKTRGQQVTLSCSPISGHRSVSWYQQTPGQGLQFLFEYFSETQRNKGNFPGRFSGRQFSNSRSEMNVSTLELGDSALYLCASSGDSQSGANVLTFGAGSRLTVL.

The chain recombines TRBV15 with TRBJ2-3; a weak D match, TRBD1 (5 bases). Deletions cut 5 bases from V and 6 bases from J, with 9 bases between. The CDR3 has 12 amino acids. Germline lookup yields CDR1 LNHNV and CDR2 YYDKDF (reference sequence). In nucleotides, the CDR3 is TGTGCCACCAGCTATTGGGGCGATACGCAGTATTTT. Amino acids: CATSYWGDTQYF.

This chain uses TRBV5-1 with TRBJ1-1; 7 nucleotides line up with TRBD1. The CDR3 runs 14 residues. The trim removed 4 bases at V and 1 base at J, leaving 4 bases unmatched. The germline V gene encodes CDR1 SGHRS and CDR2 YFSETQ. DNA for the CDR3: TGCGCCAGCAGCCAAGGGACAGAGAACACTGAAGCTTTCTTT. Translation gives CASSQGTENTEAFF.

The chain carries TRBV27 and TRBJ1-1, with TRBD1 as a possible D gene (6 bases). CDR3 size: 15 residues. Trimming pared 8 bases from V and 3 bases from J, leaving 19 bases between. The germline CDR1 and CDR2 sequences are MNHEY and SMNVEV (reference sequence). Here the CDR3 DNA reads TGTGCCAGCCGTGCAGGGGCTGGGACCGACACTGAAGCTTTCTTT. Protein sequence: CASRAGAGTDTEAFF.

The chain is built from TRBV2 and TRBJ2-5; 9 positions match TRBD2. From germline, CDR1 is SNHLY and CDR2 FYNNEI. This CDR3 region has 16 residues. The V segment lost 3 bases and the J segment 5 bases; nucleotides outside the gene matches: 10. CDR3 region: CASSESGGGAWETQYF. As DNA, the CDR3 is TGTGCCAGCAGTGAGTCTGGCGGGGGGGCCTGGGAGACCCAGTACTTC.

The chain joins TRBV6-5 to TRBJ2-7; D call uncertain. The length of the CDR3 is 13 residues. Germline CDR1 is MNHEY and CDR2 is SVGAGI. V gave up 5 bases and J gave up 0 bases, with 8 bases separating them. CDR3 in amino acids: CASSLASSYEQYF. The CDR3 nucleotides read TGTGCCAGCAGTCTCGCGAGCTCCTACGAGCAGTACTTC.

This sequence joins TRBV19 and TRBJ1-6; D is uncertain. Trimming pared 7 bases from V and 12 bases from J, leaving 22 bases between. In germline, CDR1 is LNHDA, CDR2 SQIVND (reference sequence). This CDR3 is built from 15 residues. The CDR3 region is CASNVVATLRGPLHF. DNA for the CDR3: TGTGCCAGTAACGTCGTCGCTACTCTAAGAGGACCCCTCCACTTT.

This clone was seen a handful of times. The chain uses TRBV2 and TRBJ2-1, with 7 bases fitting TRBD2. This CDR3 comprises 16 residues. Germline loops: CDR1 SNHLY, CDR2 FYNNEI. Unmatched junction bases numbered 7, after V lost 0 bases and J lost 5 bases. The CDR3 DNA follows: TGTGCCAGCAGTGAAGCCGGGAAGCGGGGCAACAATGAGCAGTTCTTC. Its translation is CASSEAGKRGNNEQFF.

The CDR3, as DNA: TGTGCCAGCAGCCCGGGCTTGGGGGGACAAGAGACCCAGTACTTC. It yields the protein CASSPGLGGQETQYF. V gene TRBV4-2 combines with J gene TRBJ2-5, with a possible D match to TRBD2 (6 bases). The CDR3 runs 15 residues. Trimming left V 4 bases short and J 2 bases short, with 14 bases between. The V gene's germline CDR1 is LGHNA and CDR2 YNFKEQ.